In this sample, the clone carrying this T cell receptor beta chain turned up many times. The data are from a study of early T cells in non-severe SARS-CoV-2 infection. CDR3 length: 16 residues. Germline trimming cut 4 bases from V and 7 bases from J; bases unmatched to any gene: 15. From germline, CDR1 is SGHNT and CDR2 YYREEE (reference sequence). TCRdb reprocessed the 5' RACE reads via MiXCR and lists one record per CDR3 protein. The sample has some 28,000 distinct CDR3 sequences; 9.5% to 10% are singletons. This TCR was recovered from an adult who was a healthcare worker with PCR-confirmed SARS-CoV-2 infection or an uninfected control (not recorded which). The chain is built from TRBV5-4 and TRBJ1-2; 8 bases are shared with TRBD1. Sequencing was carried out using whole blood. The CDR3 DNA reads TGTGCCAGCAGCCCAGGACAGGGAGCTACGCACAGTGGCTACACCTTC. Protein: CASSPGQGATHSGYTF.